One sample yielded the 9 T cell receptor beta chains listed below, sequenced in a study of blood T cells in healthy people across ages. Primers used in a second PCR of about 7 to 12 cycles were a sample-barcoded 5' primer and a J-beta primer mix. TCRdb re-analysed the 5' RACE reads in MiXCR, keeping a single row per CDR3 protein. Seen here are more than 900,000 distinct CDR3 sequences, under 35% observed once, and the top ten hold 10%. This same sample was also part of a study on T cells of mothers and their children.

Sample: blood. The receptors come from a woman aged 40 to 55 in good health.

This clonotype was detected many times. CDR3 residues: CASSPSTLRGGYEQYF. In nucleotides, the CDR3 is TGTGCCAGCTCACCATCCACACTCAGGGGTGGTTACGAGCAGTACTTC. The genes are TRBV18 and TRBJ2-7, with a possible D match to TRBD1 (6 bases). The V gene's germline CDR1 is KGHSH and CDR2 LQKENI. The CDR3 spans 16 residues. The V gene lost 2 bases and the J gene lost 4 bases, with 18 bases spanning the gap. Full variable domain (missing parts from reference TRBV18 and TRBJ2-7): NAGVMQNPRHLVRRRGQEARLRCSPMKGHSHVYWYRQLPEEGLKFMVYLQKENIIDESGMPKERFSAEFPKEGPSILRIQQVVRGDSAAYFCASSPSTLRGGYEQYFGPGTRLTVT.

Notes on this clonotype: Mismatch with germline at one junction end may stem from a read error. The CDR3 reads CVSSVAVEQEQYF. CDR3 nucleotide sequence: TGTGTCAGCAGCGTAGCGGTCGAACAGGAACAGTACTTC. The gene calls are TRBV7-2 and TRBJ2-7; tentatively, D is TRBD2 (6 bases). The CDR3 totals 13 residues. Per the germline V gene, CDR1 is SGHTA and CDR2 is FQGNSA.

This clonotype has a single count. One end of the junction does not line up with germline, which may come from a read error. The CDR3 reads CASSLTGWGPGERFF. CDR3 coding DNA: TGTGCCAGCAGCTTGACAGGGTGGGGGCCCGGGGAGCGGTTTTTT. The chain combines TRBV7-8 with TRBJ2-2, with 7 bases lining up with TRBD1. CDR3 length: 15 amino acids. Germline loops: CDR1 SGHVS, CDR2 FQNEAQ.

The V and J genes are TRBV10-3 and TRBJ1-1; D is perhaps TRBD1 (5 bases). The CDR3 is made up of 13 amino acids. With 8 bases removed from V and 7 bases from J, the gap between germline ends came to 17 bases. Germline V gene lookup returns CDR1 ENHRY and CDR2 SYGVKD. CDR3 bases: TGTGCCATCCGTCCGGGACCACAAGGTGAAGCTTTCTTT. Translation: CAIRPGPQGEAFF.

Only one count was recorded for this clonotype. The rearrangement uses TRBV29-1 and TRBJ1-1; tentatively, D is TRBD1 (6 bases). Between the trimmed V and J ends, which lost 6 bases and 11 bases, there was a span of 19 bases. The germline V gene encodes CDR1 SQVTM and CDR2 ANQGSEA. The CDR3 runs to 12 residues. CDR3 in amino acids: CSVERGTLWAFF. The CDR3 DNA sequence: TGCAGCGTCGAGAGGGGGACGTTGTGGGCTTTCTTT.

The rearrangement joins TRBV12-3 or TRBV12-4 to TRBJ2-1, with 9 bases that match TRBD1. After removal of 5 bases from V and 6 bases from J, the junction contained 8 bases not matched to a gene. This CDR3 region has 15 residues. The CDR3 sequence is CASSVEGQGGNEQFF. CDR3 in DNA: TGTGCCAGCAGTGTAGAGGGACAGGGAGGCAATGAGCAGTTCTTC.

This clonotype was recorded many times. The V gene is TRBV7-2, the J gene TRBJ2-7; either TRBD1 or TRBD2 may supply D (5 bases each). Germline-derived CDR1 and CDR2 are SGHTA and FQGNSA. CDR3 length equals 15 residues. Trimming removed 2 bases at V and 0 bases at J, with 11 bases between. The CDR3 DNA sequence: TGTGCCAGCAGCTTAAATTGGGGGAACTCCTACGAGCAGTACTTC. Protein sequence: CASSLNWGNSYEQYF.

This clonotype appeared many times. The gene calls are TRBV2 and TRBJ2-5; D not certain. The CDR3 spans 11 residues. V was trimmed by 4 bases and J by 4 bases, leaving 4 bases between them. Germline V gene data show CDR1 as SNHLY and CDR2 as FYNNEI. The DNA for the CDR3 is TGTGCCAGCAGTGTTAGAGAGACCCAGTACTTC. Translation: CASSVRETQYF.

This clonotype was observed a handful of times. V gene TRBV4-1 combines with J gene TRBJ1-1; D gene uncertain. Germline V gene sequence: CDR1 MGHRA, CDR2 YSYEKL. V shed 2 bases and J shed 7 bases, with 8 bases lying between them. The CDR3 loop spans 12 amino acids. The CDR3 nucleotides are TGCGCCAGCAGCCAACTGGGTAGTGAAGCTTTCTTT. It codes for CASSQLGSEAFF.